This passage covers 9 T cell receptor beta chains from one sample sequenced in a study of blood T cell repertoires in COVID-19 (dated by TCRdb to about 2020). Receptor libraries were prepared by the immunoSEQ multiplex PCR assay. The table comes from immuneACCESS by way of TCRdb, which keeps in-frame sequences with V and J called. Part of the clones is missing from these tables; in studies checked, under half for an unresolved V gene and the rest for unknown reasons. This sample holds a few hundred thousand clones; 80% to 90% were observed only once. Roughly 6.2% of the sample rests with the top ten. Sequenced sample: peripheral blood. Receptors originate from a man aged 55 to 70 who had recovered from COVID-19.

This chain links TRBV7-3 with TRBJ2-1, with 9 bases aligning to TRBD2. Germline assignment: CDR1 SGHTA and CDR2 FQGTGA. The CDR3 consists of 17 residues. With V trimmed by 3 bases and J by 0 bases, 6 bases remained unmatched. CDR3 nucleotides: TGTGCCAGCAGCTTGGGCGGGGGGGCCCCCTCCTACAATGAGCAGTTCTTC. Translation gives CASSLGGGAPSYNEQFF.

The chain combines TRBV6-6 with TRBJ1-3, with 8 bases lining up with TRBD1. CDR1 is MNHNY and CDR2 is SVGAGI in the germline V gene (reference sequence). V shed 6 bases, J shed 4 bases, and the junction held 8 bases outside the gene matches. The CDR3 totals 15 residues. CDR3 residues: CASRPQDREGNTIYF. In DNA, the CDR3 is TGTGCCAGCAGACCCCAGGACAGGGAGGGAAACACCATATATTTT.

This CDR3 reads CASSLRRRGGELFF. CDR3 bases: TGTGCCAGCAGCCTCCGAAGGCGGGGCGGGGAGCTGTTTTTT. The rearrangement joins TRBV7-2 to TRBJ2-2, with a weak D call TRBD2 (6 bases). Trimming cost V 5 bases and J 7 bases, with 14 bases left between them. The CDR3 covers 14 residues. Germline V gene lookup returns CDR1 SGHTA and CDR2 FQGNSA.

The chain employs TRBV19 and TRBJ2-5, with D possibly matching TRBD2 (5 bases). The germline V gene has CDR1 LNHDA and CDR2 SQIVND (reference sequence). This CDR3 spans 14 amino acids. Trimming removed 7 bases at V and 7 bases at J, with 19 bases between. CDR3 loop: CASTPGLLRGTQYF. CDR3 nucleotide sequence: TGTGCCAGTACCCCGGGCCTCCTTCGGGGGACCCAGTACTTC.

V usage is TRBV7-3 and J usage is TRBJ1-2; D is ambiguous. Germline V CDR1 and CDR2: SGHTA, FQGTGA. This CDR3 has 14 residues. Between the trimmed V and J ends, which lost 2 bases and 7 bases, there was a span of 14 bases. CDR3 sequence: CASSLGGPEAGYTF. The CDR3 DNA reads TGTGCCAGCAGCTTAGGTGGGCCCGAAGCTGGCTACACCTTC.

The V and J genes are TRBV6-1 and TRBJ2-5; TRBD2 is a possible D gene (6 bases). V gave up 3 bases and J gave up 7 bases, with 21 bases separating them. The CDR3 contains 16 residues. The germline V gene encodes CDR1 MNHNS and CDR2 SASEGT. In DNA, the CDR3 is TGTGCCAGCAGTGATGTACCCAGCCCCATGGGGGGGACCCAGTACTTC. This encodes CASSDVPSPMGGTQYF.

The V and J genes are TRBV24-1 and TRBJ2-1; 7 nucleotides line up with TRBD2. The germline CDR1 and CDR2 sequences are KGHDR and SFDVKD. The CDR3 contains 14 residues. The ends lost 2 bases at V and 6 bases at J; junction bases unmatched: 3. CDR3 amino acids: CATSDWGGSNEQFF. In DNA form, the CDR3 reads TGTGCCACCAGTGATTGGGGGGGGAGCAATGAGCAGTTCTTC.

The chain is built from TRBV11-2 and TRBJ2-7; tentative D call: TRBD1 (6 bases). Trimming shortened V by 5 bases and J by 0 bases, and 11 bases separated the two germline ends. Germline CDR1 SGHAT, CDR2 FQNNGV. CDR3 size: 14 residues. This CDR3 is CASSRSTGSYEQYF. CDR3 DNA sequence: TGTGCCAGCAGCCGGTCGACAGGCTCCTACGAGCAGTACTTC.

The chain is built from TRBV7-9 and TRBJ2-3; 9 bases are shared with TRBD2. Germline V gene sequence: CDR1 SEHNR, CDR2 FQNEAQ (reference sequence). The junction had 3 bases not matched to a gene; V was cut back by 5 bases and J by 0 bases. The CDR3 contains 15 residues. DNA of the CDR3: TGTGCCAGCAGCCCCGGGACTAGCAGCACAGATACGCAGTATTTT. Amino acid sequence: CASSPGTSSTDTQYF.